These 6 T cell receptor beta chains share one sample of origin, sequenced in a study of shared clonotypes between healthy human individuals. TCRdb's copy holds only in-frame clones and misses some; the assay was immunoSEQ multiplex PCR. The sample consists of some 700,000 clones, 90% of them appearing once. Sequencing was carried out using memory CD8+ T cells from PBMCs. Described subset: CD45RO+ cells pooled with CCR7-negative TemRA cells. Receptor source: a man between 18 and 29 years old in good health. Some clones in this sample may be carry-over from other donors' samples.

The chain links TRBV11-1 to TRBJ2-5, with D possibly being TRBD2 (6 bases). V gave up 1 base and J gave up 1 base, with 7 bases separating them. The length of the CDR3 is 14 residues. In germline, CDR1 is SGHAT, CDR2 FQDESV (reference sequence). The CDR3 reads CASSLVGGQETQYF. The CDR3 DNA sequence: TGTGCCAGCAGCTTAGTGGGGGGCCAAGAGACCCAGTACTTC.

This chain uses TRBV7-8 with TRBJ2-5; 7 bases are a match to TRBD1. Germline loops: CDR1 SGHVS, CDR2 FQNEAQ. Unmatched junction bases numbered 11, after V lost 5 bases and J lost 5 bases. This CDR3 spans 15 amino acids. In DNA, the CDR3 is TGTGCCAGCAGCCAGGCCTTAGGGGGCGAGGAGACCCAGTACTTC. Amino acids: CASSQALGGEETQYF.

The table lists this clone with a count of one. V and J are TRBV2 and TRBJ1-3; no reliable D call. CDR1 SNHLY and CDR2 FYNNEI come from the germline V gene. The V end lost 6 bases, the J end lost 1 base, and 10 bases lay between the germline ends. This CDR3 has 14 residues. The CDR3 spells CASRARISGNTIYF. DNA for the CDR3: TGTGCCAGCAGAGCCCGAATTTCTGGAAACACCATATATTTT.

In this sample, this clone turned up once. This same CDR3 is encoded by further DNA sequences in the sample. This rearrangement joins TRBV14 to TRBJ2-7, with D hard to call. The V gene lost 1 base and the J gene lost 3 bases, with 4 bases spanning the gap. Germline V CDR1 and CDR2: SGHDN, FVKESK. The CDR3 totals 12 residues. Here the CDR3 DNA reads TGTGCCAGCAGCCAAGGGGGCTACGAGCAGTACTTC. Amino acid sequence: CASSQGGYEQYF. The full variable domain, with the rest looked up from reference TRBV14 and TRBJ2-7, is EAGVTQFPSHSVIEKGQTVTLRCDPISGHDNLYWYRRVMGKEIKFLLHFVKESKQDESGMPNNRFLAERTGGTYSTLKVQPAELEDSGVYFCASSQGGYEQYFGPGTRLTVT.

This clone was seen a handful of times. The V call is TRBV27, the J call TRBJ2-7; D not resolved. The CDR3 sequence is 10 residues long. The V gene's germline CDR1 is MNHEY and CDR2 SMNVEV (reference sequence). V was shortened by 8 bases and J by 4 bases, with 6 bases between the two germline ends. CDR3 bases: TGTGCCAGCGGAGAGTACGAGCAGTACTTC. Its translation is CASGEYEQYF.

V and J are TRBV18 and TRBJ1-1, with a weak D call TRBD1 (5 bases). V lost 3 bases, J lost 1 base, and 6 bases lay in between. Looked up from germline, CDR1 is KGHSH and CDR2 is LQKENI. This CDR3 has 13 residues. CDR3 region: CASSPGQNTEAFF. The CDR3, as DNA: TGTGCCAGCTCACCGGGGCAGAACACTGAAGCTTTCTTT. Complete variable domain (other parts from reference TRBV18 and TRBJ1-1): NAGVMQNPRHLVRRRGQEARLRCSPMKGHSHVYWYRQLPEEGLKFMVYLQKENIIDESGMPKERFSAEFPKEGPSILRIQQVVRGDSAAYFCASSPGQNTEAFFGQGTRLTVV.